This entry features one TCR beta chain sequence. TCRdb's table, derived via immunoSEQ multiplex PCR, lists solely in-frame clones and lacks some. Of under 55,000 clones listed, approximately 78% are singletons. The CDR3 has 14 residues. V was clipped by 5 bases and J by 5 bases, with 12 bases between them. The V gene's germline CDR1 is MNHEY and CDR2 SMNVEV (reference sequence). Described time point: peripheral blood 6 weeks after treatment start. The data are from a study of PD-L1 blockade in urothelial cancer. This sequence originates from a man aged 55 to 69 with urothelial cancer. The starting material was PBMCs, obtained around atezolizumab (anti-PD-L1) treatment. This chain uses TRBV27 with TRBJ2-2; D might be TRBD2 (5 bases). CDR3 sequence reads: CASSLWEPTGELFF. The CDR3 region has the DNA TGTGCCAGCAGTCTCTGGGAGCCGACCGGGGAGCTGTTTTTT.